Listed here is a single T cell receptor beta chain. The V end was cut by 4 bases, the J end by 3 bases, with 11 bases between. CDR1 is MNHEY and CDR2 is SVGAGI in the germline V gene. The CDR3 is 14 amino acids. The method was immunoSEQ multiplex PCR; TCRdb's version includes in-frame clones alone and lacks a portion of them. Among 65,000 to 80,000 clones listed, around 87% were seen once. The sample belongs to a study of OX40 agonist ivuxolimab in advanced cancers. This sequence was found in an adult with an advanced solid tumor such as melanoma, head and neck, liver or kidney cancer. V usage is TRBV6-5 and J usage is TRBJ2-3; D is unresolved. The sample was CD4+ or CD8+ T cells sorted from blood, taken in a trial of the OX40 agonist ivuxolimab. CDR3 protein: CASSFRSGTDTQYF. CDR3 nucleotide sequence: TGTGCCAGCAGTTTTAGGAGTGGTACAGATACGCAGTATTTT.